This entry is about one T cell receptor (beta chain). These data are taken from a study of blood T cell repertoires in COVID-19. Study at large: Spain, Italy and the United States supplied samples that represented acute and convalescent COVID-19. Nucleic acid was either cDNA or gDNA, and it came from T cells, B-cell-depleted T cells, or PBMCs.

The CDR3 loop spans 15 amino acids. Germline V gives CDR1 SGHRS, CDR2 YFSETQ. Trimming cost V 0 bases and J 1 base, with 10 bases left between them. As originally analysed: It was from reference gene primer amplification that nucleated cell counts were estimated. The table came from immunoSEQ multiplex PCR; TCRdb's copy has only in-frame clones and leaves some out. The D gene and trimming were derived from the DNA, and the V and J assignments and clone size from that table. The sample records approximately 170,000 clones, approximately 85% being singletons. The clonotype was recovered from a man aged 60-69 years with active or convalescent COVID-19. The chain has TRBV5-1 and TRBJ1-2; D gene unclear. The sample consisted of peripheral blood. The CDR3 region is CASSLVSSSNYGYTF. The CDR3 nucleotides read TGCGCCAGCAGCTTGGTTTCGTCCAGTAACTATGGCTACACCTTC. Full variable domain (remainder filled in from reference TRBV5-1 and TRBJ1-2): KAGVTQTPRYLIKTRGQQVTLSCSPISGHRSVSWYQQTPGQGLQFLFEYFSETQRNKGNFPGRFSGRQFSNSRSEMNVSTLELGDSALYLCASSLVSSSNYGYTFGSGTRLTVV.